Below are 19 T cell receptor beta chains sequenced from a single sample in a study of shared clonotypes between healthy human individuals. TCRdb keeps only in-frame clones here, not all; method: immunoSEQ multiplex PCR. The sample has about 550,000 clones; roughly 95% are singletons. The naive CD8 population came from CD45RO-negative cells selected for CCR7, without terminally differentiated effector memory CD45RA+ cells. Sequencing was done on a sample of naive CD8+ T cells sorted from blood. These receptors came from a woman aged 25 to 45 in good health.

This rearrangement joins TRBV6-1 to TRBJ1-2; TRBD1 agrees at 8 bases. The CDR3 totals 14 residues. Germline V gives CDR1 MNHNS, CDR2 SASEGT. The V and J ends lost 3 bases and 4 bases, in that order; junction bases with no gene match: 4. This CDR3 reads CASSDRTGRYGYTF. Here the CDR3 DNA reads TGTGCCAGCAGTGACCGGACAGGGCGCTATGGCTACACCTTC.

V gene TRBV28 combines with J gene TRBJ2-1; maybe TRBD1 (6 bases). The CDR3 is 11 amino acids. V lost 5 bases and J lost 10, with 9 bases in between. Germline V gene data show CDR1 as MDHEN and CDR2 as SYDVKM. Written as DNA, the CDR3 is TGTGCCAGCAGTCCGGGGACAGAGCAGTTCTTC. Residues: CASSPGTEQFF.

The V gene is TRBV28, the J gene TRBJ1-5; D ambiguous. The germline V gene has CDR1 MDHEN and CDR2 SYDVKM. The CDR3 runs 13 residues. V lost 4 bases, J lost 6 bases, and 10 bases lay in between. As DNA, the CDR3 is TGTGCCAGCAGTTCCCTGGGCGGTCAGCCCCAGCATTTT. It specifies CASSSLGGQPQHF.

V gene TRBV5-4 combines with J gene TRBJ2-1; D perhaps matches TRBD2 (5 bases). V lost 4 bases, J lost 9 bases, and 8 bases lay in between. CDR3 length equals 11 residues. Germline CDR1 reads SGHNT; CDR2 reads YYREEE (reference sequence). The CDR3 region is CASSLASEQFF. The CDR3 nucleotides read TGTGCCAGCAGCCTAGCATCTGAGCAGTTCTTC. Based on the CDR3 plus reference TRBV5-4 and TRBJ2-1, the full variable domain is ETGVTQSPTHLIKTRGQQVTLRCSSQSGHNTVSWYQQALGQGPQFIFQYYREEENGRGNFPPRFSGLQFPNYSSELNVNALELDDSALYLCASSLASEQFFGPGTRLTVL.

This clone was seen more than once but under ten times. CDR3 in amino acids: CASSIPDRPSYEQYF. The CDR3 DNA sequence: TGTGCCAGCAGTATCCCCGACAGGCCCTCCTACGAGCAGTACTTC. J is TRBJ2-7 and V is TRBV6-6, with D perhaps matching TRBD1 (6 bases). Germline V CDR1 and CDR2: MNHNY, SVGAGI (reference sequence). V shed 5 bases and J shed 0 bases, with 14 bases lying between them. The CDR3 covers 15 residues.

The chain is built from TRBV11-2 and TRBJ2-5, with 8 bases lining up with TRBD1. The V gene end was trimmed by 7 bases and the J gene end by 5 bases; junction bases not matched to a gene: 18. The CDR3 runs to 17 residues. Germline V gene lookup returns CDR1 SGHAT and CDR2 FQNNGV. This chain's CDR3 is CASTFPGGQGAWETQYF. Here the CDR3 DNA reads TGTGCCAGCACCTTCCCCGGTGGGCAGGGGGCATGGGAGACCCAGTACTTC.

The V call is TRBV30, the J call TRBJ2-3; D remains ambiguous. There are 12 residues in the CDR3. Trimming left V 0 bases short and J 5 bases short, with 6 bases between. The V gene's germline CDR1 is GTSNPN and CDR2 SVGIG (reference sequence). Written as DNA, the CDR3 is TGTGCCTGGAGTGTACTGATAGATACGCAGTATTTT. As protein: CAWSVLIDTQYF.

The chain is built from TRBV9 and TRBJ2-1, with a weak D call TRBD2 (6 bases). Deletions cut 0 bases from V and 5 bases from J, with 12 bases between. Germline V CDR1 and CDR2: SGDLS, YYNGEE. The CDR3 sequence is 15 residues long. In DNA, the CDR3 is TGTGCCAGCAGCGTAGTAGGGAGGACTAACAATGAGCAGTTCTTC. Residues: CASSVVGRTNNEQFF.

The chain carries TRBV6-6 and TRBJ1-1, with D unclear. The CDR3 loop spans 12 amino acids. The V gene's germline CDR1 is MNHNY and CDR2 SVGAGI (reference sequence). Trimming removed 8 bases from V and 1 base from J, with 8 bases in between. The CDR3, as DNA: TGTGCCAGCCTAGAACCGAACACTGAAGCTTTCTTT. Protein product: CASLEPNTEAFF.

This clone was seen only once. The rearrangement uses TRBV10-3 and TRBJ2-1; 7 nucleotides match TRBD2. This CDR3 comprises 13 residues. With V trimmed by 2 bases and J by 10 bases, 5 bases remained unmatched. CDR1 is ENHRY, CDR2 SYGVKD, per germline. The CDR3 loop is CAISEEAGDEQFF. Written as DNA, the CDR3 is TGTGCCATCAGTGAGGAGGCGGGAGACGAGCAGTTCTTC.

The chain has TRBV2 and TRBJ2-5; 8 positions agree with TRBD1. The end of the DNA fits TRBJ2-7 better, so the J call may be wrong. The CDR3 covers 14 residues. CDR1 is SNHLY, CDR2 FYNNEI, per germline. The CDR3 loop is CASSGDRSSYEQYF. CDR3 bases: TGTGCCAGCAGTGGGGACAGGAGCTCCTACGAGCAGTACTTC.

The chain couples TRBV13 to TRBJ2-7, with 8 bases fitting TRBD2. The CDR3 runs to 12 residues. Per germline, CDR1 PRHDT and CDR2 FYEKMQ (reference sequence). Germline trimming cut 5 bases from V and 12 bases from J; bases unmatched to any gene: 9. As DNA, the CDR3 is TGTGCCAGCAGCCACCCGGGAGGGGTACGGTACTTC. Translated, it gives CASSHPGGVRYF.

The chain links TRBV19 to TRBJ2-5, with D possibly TRBD1 on 6 matching bases. The end of the DNA is better explained by TRBJ2-7, so the J call may be wrong. The CDR3 is made up of 13 amino acids. From germline, CDR1 is LNHDA and CDR2 SQIVND (reference sequence). CDR3 DNA sequence: TGTGCCAGTAGCCGGGACACGAACTACGAGCAGTACTTC. This codes for CASSRDTNYEQYF.

The chain is built from TRBV28 and TRBJ1-5; 10 bases align to TRBD1. The length of the CDR3 is 15 residues. V lost 4 bases and J lost 6; bases outside the gene matches: 6. Germline CDR1 is MDHEN and CDR2 is SYDVKM. CDR3 sequence (DNA): TGTGCCAGCAGTTCCCGGACAGGGGGGACTCAGCCCCAGCATTTT. The encoded protein is CASSSRTGGTQPQHF.

The chain is built from TRBV19 and TRBJ2-1; 11 nucleotides agree with TRBD2. From germline, CDR1 is LNHDA and CDR2 SQIVND (reference sequence). This CDR3 has 17 residues. The V and J ends lost 0 bases and 3 bases, in that order; junction bases with no gene match: 4. The CDR3 DNA follows: TGTGCCAGTAGTATAGACGGACTAGCGGGCTTCTACAATGAGCAGTTCTTC. This codes for CASSIDGLAGFYNEQFF.

Remarks on this clone: The sample contains more than one DNA sequence encoding this CDR3. The chain is built from TRBV27 and TRBJ2-7; possible D gene TRBD2, 6 bases. The germline gives CDR1 MNHEY, CDR2 SMNVEV (reference sequence). CDR3 length: 13 residues. Between the trimmed V and J ends, which lost 6 bases and 1 base, there was a span of 10 bases. The CDR3 bases are TGTGCCAGCAGCCCGGGAGTGTCCTACGAGCAGTACTTC. It translates to CASSPGVSYEQYF.

The gene calls are TRBV6-6 and TRBJ1-5; possibly TRBD1 for D (6 bases). CDR3 length: 14 residues. V lost 0 bases to trimming and J lost 7 bases, with 10 bases between them. CDR1 and CDR2 (germline): MNHNY, SVGAGI (reference sequence). CDR3: CASSYSTGGQPQHF. The CDR3 region has the DNA TGTGCCAGCAGTTACTCGACAGGAGGGCAGCCCCAGCATTTT.

This clone was detected only once. V and J are TRBV6-4 and TRBJ1-1; 8 bases agree with TRBD1. J gave up 1 base and V 6 bases, and 1 base lay outside the gene matches. This CDR3 has 13 amino acids. Looked up from germline, CDR1 is MRHNA and CDR2 is SNTAGT. The CDR3: CASRQGANTEAFF. The CDR3 DNA reads TGTGCCAGCAGGCAGGGGGCGAACACTGAAGCTTTCTTT.

The chain employs TRBV13 and TRBJ1-5, with TRBD1 matching over 7 bases. The CDR3 spans 17 residues. Germline values: CDR1 PRHDT, CDR2 FYEKMQ (reference sequence). After removal of 5 bases from V and 4 bases from J, the junction contained 14 bases not matched to a gene. The CDR3 protein is CASSLLLDRVRNQPQHF. The DNA for the CDR3 is TGTGCCAGCAGCCTCCTTCTAGACAGGGTTAGAAATCAGCCCCAGCATTTT.